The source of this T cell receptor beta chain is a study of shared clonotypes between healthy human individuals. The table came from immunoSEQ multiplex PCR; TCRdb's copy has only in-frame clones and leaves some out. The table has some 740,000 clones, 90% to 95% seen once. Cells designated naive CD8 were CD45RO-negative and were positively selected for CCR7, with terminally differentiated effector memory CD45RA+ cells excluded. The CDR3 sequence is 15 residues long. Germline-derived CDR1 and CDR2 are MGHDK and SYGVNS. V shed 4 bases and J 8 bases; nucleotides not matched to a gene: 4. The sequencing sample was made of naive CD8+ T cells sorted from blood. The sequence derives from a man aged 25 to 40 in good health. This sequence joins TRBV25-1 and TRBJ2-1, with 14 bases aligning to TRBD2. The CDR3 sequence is CASSGLAGGFHEQFF. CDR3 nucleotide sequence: TGTGCCAGCAGTGGACTAGCGGGAGGGTTTCATGAGCAGTTCTTC.